The 27 T cell receptor beta chains below come from one sample, sequenced in a study of blood T cell repertoires in COVID-19. The table came from immunoSEQ multiplex PCR; TCRdb's copy has only in-frame clones and leaves some out. The table includes roughly 250,000 clones, around 84% detected once. The specimen sequenced was PBMCs or T cells enriched from blood (not recorded which). These receptors all stem from a woman in her forties or fifties who had recovered from COVID-19.

This clone occurred once. The gene calls are TRBV6-1 and TRBJ1-5; 9 bases align to TRBD1. V lost 4 bases and J lost 0; bases outside the gene matches: 10. Germline V gene data show CDR1 as MNHNS and CDR2 as SASEGT. CDR3 size: 18 residues. CDR3 in amino acids: CASSVTRDREYSNQPQHF. As DNA, the CDR3 is TGTGCCAGCAGTGTTACTAGGGACAGGGAGTATAGCAATCAGCCCCAGCATTTT.

In its sample, this clone was seen once. The gene calls are TRBV28 and TRBJ2-7; unclear D gene. Germline CDR1 MDHEN, CDR2 SYDVKM. The CDR3 totals 12 residues. V lost 4 bases and J 7 bases, leaving 11 bases between the germline ends. CDR3 DNA sequence: TGTGCCAGCAGTTCCGAACGAGAAGAGCAGTACTTC. It specifies CASSSEREEQYF.

V usage is TRBV10-3 and J usage is TRBJ2-7, with 8 positions matching TRBD1. CDR1 is ENHRY, CDR2 SYGVKD, per germline. The CDR3 has 12 amino acids. Losses at the gene ends were 8 bases for V and 3 bases for J; bases not matched to a gene: 3. CDR3 coding DNA: TGTGCCATCGGACAGGGCAGCTACGAGCAGTACTTC. Translated: CAIGQGSYEQYF.

The V call is TRBV5-5, the J call TRBJ2-7; D is perhaps TRBD2 (7 bases). The CDR3 spans 15 residues. The germline gives CDR1 SGHKS, CDR2 YYEKEE (reference sequence). V was cut by 4 bases and J by 5 bases, with 19 bases left in between. This chain's CDR3 is CASSPPLAPGDEQYF. CDR3 sequence (DNA): TGTGCCAGCAGCCCGCCACTAGCGCCAGGGGACGAGCAGTACTTC.

J is TRBJ1-1 and V is TRBV6-5; D gene uncertain. V shed 6 bases and J shed 5 bases, with 10 bases lying between them. CDR3 size: 12 residues. In germline, CDR1 is MNHEY, CDR2 SVGAGI. CDR3 bases: TGTGCCAGCAGAAAACTGGTAACTGAAGCTTTCTTT. Translating it yields CASRKLVTEAFF.

This clone has a handful of counts. J is TRBJ2-1 and V is TRBV2; tentative D call: TRBD2 (5 bases). The V gene's germline CDR1 is SNHLY and CDR2 FYNNEI. V dropped 6 bases and J dropped 10 bases, with 16 bases sitting between them. The CDR3 has 13 residues. The CDR3, as DNA: TGTGCCAGCAGCGGGGATACATTGTCGGAGCAGTTCTTC. Encoded protein: CASSGDTLSEQFF.

The CDR3 bases are TGTGCCAGCAGCTCAGGACTAGCGGGAGAGGGGGACAATGAGCAGTTCTTC. Its translation is CASSSGLAGEGDNEQFF. The rearrangement joins TRBV5-8 to TRBJ2-1, with 13 bases that match TRBD2. Germline trimming cut 3 bases from V and 5 bases from J; bases unmatched to any gene: 8. Germline V gives CDR1 SGHTS, CDR2 YDEGEE. The CDR3 runs 17 residues.

The rearrangement links TRBV19 to TRBJ1-3; D is unclear. Trimming pared 7 bases from V and 0 bases from J, leaving 4 bases between. This CDR3 comprises 12 residues. Germline values: CDR1 LNHDA, CDR2 SQIVND (reference sequence). CDR3 in amino acids: CASTSSGNTIYF. CDR3 DNA: TGTGCCAGTACCAGCTCTGGAAACACCATATATTTT.

The V and J genes are TRBV4-1 and TRBJ1-1, with 7 bases lining up with TRBD1. This CDR3 region has 15 residues. After removal of 4 bases from V and 1 base from J, the junction contained 6 bases not matched to a gene. Germline V gives CDR1 MGHRA, CDR2 YSYEKL. The CDR3 DNA reads as TGCGCCAGCAGCCCGAGGGGGCGCGGGAACACTGAAGCTTTCTTT. Its protein is CASSPRGRGNTEAFF.

This chain joins TRBV5-1 and TRBJ1-5; D is unclear. The CDR3 consists of 17 residues. Per germline, CDR1 SGHRS and CDR2 YFSETQ. Trimming left V 0 bases short and J 1 base short, with 14 bases between. The DNA of the CDR3 is TGCGCCAGCAGCTTGGCCCCTCGCGGGAACAGCAATCAGCCCCAGCATTTT. It translates to CASSLAPRGNSNQPQHF.

V is TRBV10-3 and J is TRBJ2-3; TRBD1 agrees at 8 bases. The CDR3 has 14 residues. Per germline, CDR1 ENHRY and CDR2 SYGVKD. V lost 6 bases and J lost 1; bases outside the gene matches: 3. Here the CDR3 DNA reads TGTGCCATCAGGCCGGGACAGGGCACAGATACGCAGTATTTT. Its translation is CAIRPGQGTDTQYF.

The genes are TRBV27 and TRBJ2-7; 10 bases fit TRBD2. The V segment lost 3 bases and the J segment 3 bases; nucleotides outside the gene matches: 5. Per germline, CDR1 MNHEY and CDR2 SMNVEV (reference sequence). The CDR3 has 15 residues. CDR3 region: CASSFQREGLYEQYF. The CDR3 bases are TGTGCCAGCAGTTTCCAGCGGGAGGGCCTCTACGAGCAGTACTTC.

The rearrangement links TRBV5-5 to TRBJ2-1, with 11 bases identical to TRBD1. The CDR3 covers 15 residues. The germline gives CDR1 SGHKS, CDR2 YYEKEE (reference sequence). The V and J ends lost 4 bases and 4 bases, in that order; junction bases with no gene match: 4. The CDR3 region is CASSLGTGGYNEQFF. The CDR3 bases are TGTGCCAGCAGCCTCGGGACAGGGGGTTACAATGAGCAGTTCTTC. The full variable domain, completed using reference TRBV5-5 and TRBJ2-1, is DAGVTQSPTHLIKTRGQQVTLRCSPISGHKSVSWYQQVLGQGPQFIFQYYEKEERGRGNFPDRFSARQFPNYSSELNVNALLLGDSALYLCASSLGTGGYNEQFFGPGTRLTVL.

This clone was observed a handful of times. The rearrangement joins TRBV27 to TRBJ2-1; perhaps TRBD2 as D (6 bases). The germline V gene encodes CDR1 MNHEY and CDR2 SMNVEV (reference sequence). The CDR3 contains 19 residues. V lost 0 bases to trimming and J lost 4 bases, with 22 bases between them. The CDR3: CASSLSVGDGRTQYNEQFF. The CDR3 DNA reads TGTGCCAGCAGTTTATCGGTTGGTGACGGGAGAACCCAATACAATGAGCAGTTCTTC.

The rearrangement links TRBV29-1 to TRBJ1-1, with 7 bases matching TRBD1. Germline loops: CDR1 SQVTM, CDR2 ANQGSEA. Trimming took 6 bases from V and 8 from J; bases not matched to a gene: 12. The CDR3 is 13 amino acids. Written as DNA, the CDR3 is TGCAGCGTAGCTACCAATCTGGGACAGGAAGCTTTCTTT. This sequence encodes CSVATNLGQEAFF.

The V and J genes are TRBV20-1 and TRBJ1-1; possible D gene TRBD1, 6 bases. Trimming removed 2 bases from V and 8 bases from J, with 9 bases in between. The CDR3 has 11 residues. Germline V lookup: CDR1 DFQATT, CDR2 SNEGSKA (reference sequence). CDR3 sequence: CSARPTGEAFF. DNA of the CDR3: TGCAGTGCTAGACCTACAGGGGAAGCTTTCTTT.

The rearrangement uses TRBV7-2 and TRBJ1-2, with D uncertain. V lost 7 bases to trimming and J lost 5 bases, with 17 bases between them. The CDR3 has 14 residues. Germline V gives CDR1 SGHTA, CDR2 FQGNSA. The CDR3 protein is CASTPSGFLYGYTF. The DNA for the CDR3 is TGTGCCAGCACCCCCTCAGGTTTTCTTTATGGCTACACCTTC.

This sequence joins TRBV10-3 and TRBJ2-7; 10 nucleotides agree with TRBD1. CDR3 length: 14 amino acids. Per the germline V gene, CDR1 is ENHRY and CDR2 is SYGVKD. J gave up 0 bases and V 6 bases, and 2 bases lay outside the gene matches. The CDR3 sequence is CAIRGQGSSYEQYF. The CDR3 bases are TGTGCCATCAGGGGACAGGGGAGCTCCTACGAGCAGTACTTC.

The CDR3 reads CASSGQVNYGYTF. In DNA form, the CDR3 reads TGTGCCAGCAGTGGTCAGGTCAACTATGGCTACACCTTC. The gene calls are TRBV2 and TRBJ1-2; D uncertain. CDR1 is SNHLY and CDR2 is FYNNEI in the germline V gene. The CDR3 is made up of 13 amino acids. V was shortened by 4 bases and J by 2 bases, with 8 bases between the two germline ends.

The chain is built from TRBV6-1 and TRBJ1-6; perhaps TRBD1 as D (6 bases). The ends were cut back, 0 bases at V and 7 bases at J, with 19 bases in the middle. Germline V lookup: CDR1 MNHNS, CDR2 SASEGT. The CDR3 spans 18 residues. The CDR3 nucleotides are TGTGCCAGCAGTGAAGCCCTTGGGCGGGGGCTTGGAAATTCACCCCTCCACTTT. Protein: CASSEALGRGLGNSPLHF.

The rearrangement links TRBV10-3 to TRBJ2-1; the match to TRBD1 covers 10 bases. V dropped 5 bases and J dropped 0; count of bases not matched to a gene: 10. This CDR3 is 18 amino acids long. Germline V CDR1 and CDR2: ENHRY, SYGVKD. The CDR3 coding sequence is TGTGCCATCAGTCGACAGGGGGCTATTTCCAGCTCCTACAATGAGCAGTTCTTC. This sequence encodes CAISRQGAISSSYNEQFF.

This sequence joins TRBV5-1 and TRBJ2-7; D gene uncertain. Germline CDR1 is SGHRS and CDR2 is YFSETQ. CDR3 size: 14 residues. Between the trimmed V and J ends, which lost 5 bases and 3 bases, there was a span of 15 bases. The CDR3 bases are TGCGCCAGCAGATCCAGCGCGTTGGGCTACGAGCAGTACTTC. Translating it yields CASRSSALGYEQYF.

The J gene is TRBJ2-5, the V gene TRBV10-3, with 9 bases fitting TRBD2. Unmatched junction bases numbered 15, after V lost 3 bases and J lost 4 bases. The CDR3 length is 18 residues. Germline V CDR1 and CDR2: ENHRY, SYGVKD. CDR3 region: CAISDAKREATGRETQYF. CDR3 coding DNA: TGTGCCATCAGTGACGCGAAGCGGGAGGCCACAGGGCGAGAGACCCAGTACTTC.

The genes are TRBV11-2 and TRBJ1-2; D not certain. Per germline, CDR1 SGHAT and CDR2 FQNNGV. The CDR3 is 14 residues long. Trimming left V 0 bases short and J 4 bases short, with 9 bases between. This CDR3 is CASSLDRTTYGYTF. Written as DNA, the CDR3 is TGTGCCAGCAGCTTAGATCGAACTACCTATGGCTACACCTTC.

The rearrangement joins TRBV5-4 to TRBJ1-1; no clear D. The germline gives CDR1 SGHNT, CDR2 YYREEE (reference sequence). The germline V and J ends were trimmed by 4 bases and 0 bases, with 19 bases remaining between them. The CDR3 is made up of 17 amino acids. CDR3 nucleotide sequence: TGTGCCAGCAGCACCGCCAAGCGCGGGAGTATGAACACTGAAGCTTTCTTT. Its protein is CASSTAKRGSMNTEAFF.

With regard to this clone: The sample carries other DNA sequences with the same CDR3. DNA for the CDR3: TGTGCCAGCAGCTATAGGCAGGATAATGAAAAACTGTTTTTT. This gives the protein CASSYRQDNEKLFF. The chain uses TRBV7-9 and TRBJ1-4; D not certain. The ends were cut back, 4 bases at V and 4 bases at J, with 10 bases in the middle. CDR1 is SEHNR, CDR2 FQNEAQ, per germline (reference sequence). This CDR3 region has 14 residues. Supplemented by reference TRBV7-9 and TRBJ1-4, the full variable domain reads DTGVSQNPRHKITKRGQNVTFRCDPISEHNRLYWYRQTLGQGPEFLTYFQNEAQLEKSRLLSDRFSAERPKGSFSTLEIQRTEQGDSAMYLCASSYRQDNEKLFFGSGTQLSVL.

The V gene is TRBV9, the J gene TRBJ1-2; D gene unclear. With 3 bases removed from V and 4 bases from J, the gap between germline ends came to 16 bases. The CDR3 covers 15 residues. CDR1 and CDR2 from the germline V gene are SGDLS and YYNGEE. CDR3 nucleotides: TGTGCCAGCAGCGGGGAGGCCCGGGGATCCTATGGCTACACCTTC. It codes for CASSGEARGSYGYTF. The full variable domain, rest sourced from reference TRBV9 and TRBJ1-2, is DSGVTQTPKHLITATGQRVTLRCSPRSGDLSVYWYQQSLDQGLQFLIQYYNGEERAKGNILERFSAQQFPDLHSELNLSSLELGDSALYFCASSGEARGSYGYTFGSGTRLTVV.